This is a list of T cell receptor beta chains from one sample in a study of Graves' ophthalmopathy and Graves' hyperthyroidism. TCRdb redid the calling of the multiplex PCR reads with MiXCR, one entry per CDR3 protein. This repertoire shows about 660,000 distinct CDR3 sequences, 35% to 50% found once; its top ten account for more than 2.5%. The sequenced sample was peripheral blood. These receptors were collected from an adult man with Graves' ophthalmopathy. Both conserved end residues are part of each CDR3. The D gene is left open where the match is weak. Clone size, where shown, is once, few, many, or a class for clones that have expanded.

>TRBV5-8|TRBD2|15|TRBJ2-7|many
TGTGCCAGCAGCCAAGGGCTAGCGGGGGAATACGAGCAGTACTTC
CASSQGLAGEYEQYF
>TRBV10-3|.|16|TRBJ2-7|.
TGTGCCATCAGCGGAGGGCAGACCTTAAACACCGGGGAGCAGTACTTC
CAISGGQTLNTGEQYF
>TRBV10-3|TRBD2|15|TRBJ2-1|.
TGTGCCATCAGTTCGACTAGCGGGGGGGGGTATGAGCAGTTCTTC
CAISSTSGGGYEQFF
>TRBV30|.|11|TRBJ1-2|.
TGTGCCTGGAGCAGGGGCTATGGCTACACCTTC
CAWSRGYGYTF
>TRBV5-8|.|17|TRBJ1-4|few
TGTGCCAGCAGCTTGCGACTGGGGGGTGCAACTAATGAAAAACTGTTTTTT
CASSLRLGGATNEKLFF
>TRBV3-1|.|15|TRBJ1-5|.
TGTGCCAGCAGCCAAGATCTTAATAGCAATCAGCCCCAGCATTTT
CASSQDLNSNQPQHF
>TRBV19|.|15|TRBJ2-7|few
TGTGCCAGTAGTATTTATTTAGCGACTAACTACGAGCAGTACTTC
CASSIYLATNYEQYF
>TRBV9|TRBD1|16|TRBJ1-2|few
TGTGCCAGCTCACCGAACATCGACAGGGCAGGCTATGGCTACACCTTC
CASSPNIDRAGYGYTF
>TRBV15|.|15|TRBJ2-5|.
TGTGCCACCAGCAGAGAGGGGGGGGGGCATCAGCCCCAGTACTTC
CATSREGGGHQPQYF
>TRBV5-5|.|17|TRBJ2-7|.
TGTGCCAGCAGCGTTGCAGCTTCCCTCCGGTCCACCTCCGAGCAGTACTTC
CASSVAASLRSTSEQYF
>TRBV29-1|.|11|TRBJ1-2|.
TGCAGCTTAAAGACGGCCTATGGCTACACCTTC
CSLKTAYGYTF
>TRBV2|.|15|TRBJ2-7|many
TGTGCCAGCAGTGAAGGTAGGATCAATCCCTACGAGCAGTACTTC
CASSEGRINPYEQYF
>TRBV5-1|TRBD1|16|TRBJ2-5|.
TGCGCCAGCAGCGCTGGAACAGGGGGTATCGGCGAGACCCAGTACTTC
CASSAGTGGIGETQYF